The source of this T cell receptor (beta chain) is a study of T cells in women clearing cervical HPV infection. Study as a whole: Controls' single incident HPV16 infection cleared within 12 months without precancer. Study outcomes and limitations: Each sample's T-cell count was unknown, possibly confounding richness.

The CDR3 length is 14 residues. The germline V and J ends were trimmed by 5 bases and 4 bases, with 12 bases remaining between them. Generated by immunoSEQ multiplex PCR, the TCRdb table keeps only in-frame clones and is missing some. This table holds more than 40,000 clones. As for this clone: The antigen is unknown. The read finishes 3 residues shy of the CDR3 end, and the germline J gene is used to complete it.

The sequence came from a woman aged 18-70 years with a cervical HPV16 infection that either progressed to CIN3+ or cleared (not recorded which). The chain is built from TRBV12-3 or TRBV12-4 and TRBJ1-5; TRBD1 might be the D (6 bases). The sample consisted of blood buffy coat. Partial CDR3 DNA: TGTGCCAGCAGTGTCGGGACAACAAATCAGCCC. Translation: CASSVGTTNQP. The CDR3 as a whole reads CASSVGTTNQPQHF.